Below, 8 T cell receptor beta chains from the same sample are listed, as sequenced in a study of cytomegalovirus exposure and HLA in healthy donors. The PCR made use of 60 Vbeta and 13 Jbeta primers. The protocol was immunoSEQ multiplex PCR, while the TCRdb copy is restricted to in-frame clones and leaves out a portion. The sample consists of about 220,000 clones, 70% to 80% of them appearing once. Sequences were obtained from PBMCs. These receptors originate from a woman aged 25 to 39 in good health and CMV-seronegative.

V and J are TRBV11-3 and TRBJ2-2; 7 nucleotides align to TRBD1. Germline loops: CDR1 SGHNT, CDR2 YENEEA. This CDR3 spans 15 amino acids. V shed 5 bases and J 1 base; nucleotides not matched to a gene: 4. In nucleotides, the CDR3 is TGTGCCAGCAGCCTGGGACAGCTGAACACCGGGGAGCTGTTTTTT. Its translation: CASSLGQLNTGELFF.

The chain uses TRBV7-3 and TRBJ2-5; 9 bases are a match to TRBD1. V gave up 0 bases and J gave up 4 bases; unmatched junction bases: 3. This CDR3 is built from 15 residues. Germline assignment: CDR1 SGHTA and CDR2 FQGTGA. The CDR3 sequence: CASSLTGQGRETQYF. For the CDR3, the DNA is TGTGCCAGCAGCTTAACTGGACAGGGGAGAGAGACCCAGTACTTC.

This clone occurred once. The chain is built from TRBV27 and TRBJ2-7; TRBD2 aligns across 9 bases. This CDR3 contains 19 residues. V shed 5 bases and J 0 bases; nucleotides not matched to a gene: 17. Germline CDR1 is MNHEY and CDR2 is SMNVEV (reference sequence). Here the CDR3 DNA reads TGTGCCAGCAGTCTCGCCGGGCTAGCGGGACGTAAGAGCTCCTACGAGCAGTACTTC. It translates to CASSLAGLAGRKSSYEQYF.

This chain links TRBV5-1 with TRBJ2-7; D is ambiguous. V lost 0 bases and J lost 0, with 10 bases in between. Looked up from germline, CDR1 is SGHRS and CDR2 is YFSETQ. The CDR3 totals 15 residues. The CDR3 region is CASSLVPVISYEQYF. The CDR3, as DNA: TGCGCCAGCAGCTTGGTGCCAGTCATCTCCTACGAGCAGTACTTC.

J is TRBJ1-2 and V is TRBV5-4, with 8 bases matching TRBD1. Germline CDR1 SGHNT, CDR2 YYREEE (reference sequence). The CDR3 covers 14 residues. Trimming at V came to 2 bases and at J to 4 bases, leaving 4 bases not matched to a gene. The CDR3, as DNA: TGTGCCAGCAGCTTTGGACAGGGTCCCTATGGCTACACCTTC. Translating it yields CASSFGQGPYGYTF.

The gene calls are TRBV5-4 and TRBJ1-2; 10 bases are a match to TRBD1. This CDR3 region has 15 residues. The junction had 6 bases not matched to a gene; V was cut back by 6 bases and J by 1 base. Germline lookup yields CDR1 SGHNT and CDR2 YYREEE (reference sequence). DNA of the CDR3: TGTGCCAGCACCCCGGGACAGGGGCGTAACTATGGCTACACCTTC. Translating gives CASTPGQGRNYGYTF.

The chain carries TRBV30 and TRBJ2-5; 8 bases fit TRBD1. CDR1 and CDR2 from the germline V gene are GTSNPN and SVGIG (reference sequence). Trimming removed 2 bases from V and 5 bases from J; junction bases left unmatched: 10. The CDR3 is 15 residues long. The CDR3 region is CAWSSRQGYLETQYF. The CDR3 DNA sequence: TGTGCCTGGAGTTCGAGACAGGGGTATTTGGAGACCCAGTACTTC. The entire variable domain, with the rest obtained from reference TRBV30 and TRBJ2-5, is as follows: SQTIHQWPATLVQPVGSPLSLECTVEGTSNPNLYWYRQAAGRGLQLLFYSVGIGQISSEVPQNLSASRPQDRQFILSSKKLLLSDSGFYLCAWSSRQGYLETQYFGPGTRLLVL.

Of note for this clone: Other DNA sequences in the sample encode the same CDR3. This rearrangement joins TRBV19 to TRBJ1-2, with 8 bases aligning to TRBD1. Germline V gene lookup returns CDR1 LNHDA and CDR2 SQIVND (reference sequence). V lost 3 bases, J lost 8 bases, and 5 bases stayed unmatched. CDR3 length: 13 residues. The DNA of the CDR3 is TGTGCCAGTAGTATTCACAGGGGGAGCGGCTACACCTTC. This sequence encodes CASSIHRGSGYTF.